Presented here are 7 T cell receptor beta chains from one specimen sequenced in a study of cytomegalovirus exposure and HLA in healthy donors. It was with 60 Vbeta and 13 Jbeta primers that the PCR ran. Some clones are missing from TCRdb's copy, which holds only in-frame ones; the method was immunoSEQ multiplex PCR. The sample carries roughly 100,000 clones, about 81% recorded once. Sequencing input: PBMCs. These receptors were collected from a man aged 30 to 45 in good health and CMV-seronegative.

This sequence joins TRBV19 and TRBJ1-1, with no clear D. Germline CDR1 is LNHDA and CDR2 is SQIVND (reference sequence). The CDR3 is 14 residues long. V was trimmed by 2 bases and J by 0 bases, leaving 7 bases between them. CDR3: CASSISGMNTEAFF. The CDR3 DNA follows: TGTGCCAGTAGTATATCAGGTATGAACACTGAAGCTTTCTTT.

This clone was recorded a few times. The chain recombines TRBV4-3 with TRBJ1-1; no clear D gene. Germline V lookup: CDR1 LGHNA, CDR2 YSLEER. The CDR3 consists of 17 residues. The germline V and J ends were trimmed by 0 bases and 1 base, with 15 bases remaining between them. CDR3 sequence reads: CASSQDIWSQTNTEAFF. CDR3 nucleotide sequence: TGCGCCAGCAGCCAAGATATTTGGAGTCAGACGAACACTGAAGCTTTCTTT.

The chain combines TRBV6-1 with TRBJ2-1; 8 bases are a match to TRBD2. V shed 2 bases and J 2 bases; nucleotides not matched to a gene: 5. The CDR3 totals 16 residues. Germline CDR1 is MNHNS and CDR2 is SASEGT. The CDR3 region has the DNA TGTGCCAGCAGTGAATTCAACGGGGGGGCCTACAATGAGCAGTTCTTC. Amino acids: CASSEFNGGAYNEQFF.

This chain uses TRBV30 with TRBJ1-3; D call uncertain. V lost 4 bases, J lost 4 bases, and 17 bases lay in between. Germline CDR1 reads GTSNPN; CDR2 reads SVGIG (reference sequence). CDR3 length: 15 amino acids. The DNA of the CDR3 is TGTGCCTGGATCCCCGGCACAGTAGGAGGAAACACCATATATTTT. It encodes CAWIPGTVGGNTIYF.

The sample holds one count of this clone. The rearrangement joins TRBV25-1 to TRBJ1-1; D remains unclear. V shed 5 bases and J shed 8 bases, with 18 bases lying between them. CDR1 is MGHDK, CDR2 SYGVNS, per germline. This CDR3 contains 14 residues. CDR3: CASSYASPRGEAFF. As DNA, the CDR3 is TGTGCCAGCAGTTATGCCTCCCCGCGGGGAGAAGCTTTCTTT.

The J gene is TRBJ1-1, the V gene TRBV5-8; no clear D gene. Germline CDR1 SGHTS, CDR2 YDEGEE. V was clipped by 0 bases and J by 4 bases, with 7 bases between them. This CDR3 has 13 amino acids. The CDR3 here is CASSLGGRTEAFF. CDR3 DNA: TGTGCCAGCAGCTTGGGTGGCCGCACTGAAGCTTTCTTT.

The J gene is TRBJ1-4, the V gene TRBV19; 8 bases match TRBD1. V gave up 5 bases and J gave up 16 bases; unmatched junction bases: 9. In germline, CDR1 is LNHDA, CDR2 SQIVND (reference sequence). The CDR3 has 12 amino acids. CDR3 region: CASSSRTGKEFF. The CDR3 DNA reads as TGTGCCAGTAGTTCCCGGACAGGGAAGGAGTTTTTT.